This is a list of T cell receptor beta chains from one sample in a study of blood T cells in healthy people across ages. A single record per CDR3 protein comes from TCRdb applying MiXCR to the 5' RACE reads. The sample carries hundreds of thousands of distinct CDR3 sequences, under 70% recorded once. Sequences were obtained from blood. These receptors all stem from a man aged 60 to 69 in good health. CDR3s include the opening cysteine and the closing phenylalanine or tryptophan. A D gene is named only where the DNA matches it firmly. For some rows the clone size is stated as once, few or many, or as a class when expanded; others skip it.

-	TRBV12-3/TRBV12-4	TRBJ1-5	-	CASSLGVRQPQHF	TGTGCCAGCAGTTTGGGGGTGCGGCAGCCCCAGCATTTT
-	TRBV29-1	TRBJ1-2	-	CSVEESFNYGYTF	TGCAGCGTTGAAGAGAGTTTTAACTATGGCTACACCTTC
TRBD2	TRBV7-2	TRBJ2-3	few	CASSLYLGTSGPSSTDTQYF	TGTGCCAGCAGCTTATATCTGGGGACTAGCGGCCCCTCTAGCACAGATACGCAGTATTTT
-	TRBV29-1	TRBJ2-3	few	CSVGAGTDTQYF	TGCAGCGTTGGGGCTGGCACAGATACGCAGTATTTT
-	TRBV24-1	TRBJ2-5	-	CATSDYTSNYQETQYF	TGTGCCACCAGTGATTACACCTCTAACTACCAAGAGACCCAGTACTTC
-	TRBV7-2	TRBJ2-1	few	CASSPGPRGEQFF	TGTGCCAGCAGCCCGGGACCTCGAGGTGAGCAGTTCTTC
-	TRBV28	TRBJ2-4	-	CASSLQGEDIQYF	TGTGCCAGCAGCCTTCAGGGGGAGGACATTCAGTACTTC
TRBD2	TRBV5-6	TRBJ2-5	-	CASSEASGGAAETQYF	TGTGCCAGCAGCGAGGCTAGCGGGGGGGCCGCAGAGACCCAGTACTTC
TRBD2	TRBV5-1	TRBJ2-1	few	CASSFLAGVSYNEQFF	TGCGCCAGCAGCTTCTTAGCGGGGGTCTCCTACAATGAGCAGTTCTTC
-	TRBV4-1	TRBJ2-1	-	CASSQESATRSSYNEQFF	TGCGCCAGCAGCCAAGAATCTGCGACTAGGAGCTCCTACAATGAGCAGTTCTTC
-	TRBV2	TRBJ2-5	-	CASSGILEETQYF	TGTGCCAGCAGTGGAATTCTGGAAGAGACCCAGTACTTC
TRBD1	TRBV10-3	TRBJ2-5	-	CAISDGTGGYNEQYF	TGTGCCATCAGTGATGGGACAGGGGGGTACAATGAGCAGTACTTC
-	TRBV10-3	TRBJ1-1	-	CAIRTGLNTEAFF	TGTGCCATCAGGACAGGTCTTAACACTGAAGCTTTCTTT
TRBD2	TRBV7-6	TRBJ2-1	once	CASSLAGRDRQFF	TGTGCCAGCAGCCTAGCGGGGCGGGATCGGCAGTTCTTC
-	TRBV6-5	TRBJ2-5	-	CASRQRTRETQYF	TGTGCCAGCAGACAACGGACCAGGGAGACCCAGTACTTC
-	TRBV9	TRBJ1-6	few	CASSVLLQESPLHF	TGTGCCAGCAGCGTCCTTCTCCAGGAGTCACCCCTCCACTTT
-	TRBV7-9	TRBJ2-5	few	CASMREETQYF	TGTGCCAGCATGAGGGAAGAGACCCAGTACTTC
-	TRBV2	TRBJ1-5	-	CASSGGHNQPQHF	TGTGCCAGCAGTGGGGGGCACAATCAGCCCCAGCATTTT
TRBD2	TRBV20-1	TRBJ2-3	few	CSARGLAGLTDTQYF	TGCAGTGCTAGGGGACTAGCGGGGCTCACAGATACGCAGTATTTT
TRBD2	TRBV6-1	TRBJ2-5	-	CASSETSGGSETQYF	TGTGCCAGCAGCGAGACTAGCGGGGGGTCGGAGACCCAGTACTTC
TRBD2	TRBV12-3/TRBV12-4	TRBJ2-5	-	CASSPQRGQQYF	TGTGCCAGCAGTCCTCAGCGGGGGCAGCAGTACTTC
-	TRBV12-3/TRBV12-4	TRBJ2-3	-	CASSTSRFSTDTQYF	TGTGCCAGCAGCACTAGCAGATTTAGCACAGATACGCAGTATTTT
-	TRBV10-3	TRBJ1-1	few	CAISAGTLNTEAFF	TGTGCCATCAGCGCGGGGACGCTGAACACTGAAGCTTTCTTT
TRBD2	TRBV20-1	TRBJ2-3	-	CSASLAGSDTQYF	TGCAGTGCTAGCCTAGCGGGCTCAGATACGCAGTATTTT